The present entry profiles one T cell receptor (beta chain) with its context. These data belong to a study of blood T cell repertoires in COVID-19. Across the whole study: Italy, Spain and the United States were the sources of the convalescent and acute COVID-19 samples. Sources were T cells, B-cell-depleted T cells, or PBMCs; the material itself was cDNA or gDNA.

Source study methods: Scientists estimated how many nucleated cells there were by amplifying reference gene primers. Using immunoSEQ multiplex PCR, the repertoire was profiled, and TCRdb retains in-frame clones only, with some absent. The D gene and trimming were derived from the DNA, and the V and J assignments and clone size from that table. The table lists 88,000 or so clones, roughly 77% of them singletons. Trimming removed 4 bases from V and 0 bases from J; junction bases left unmatched: 3. The CDR3 runs to 14 residues. CDR1 is SGHKS, CDR2 YYEKEE, per germline (reference sequence). J is TRBJ2-7 and V is TRBV5-5; 8 nucleotides line up with TRBD1. The sequence was obtained from a human donor in a cohort sampled during active COVID-19. Material for sequencing was peripheral blood. The CDR3 loop is CASSRQGLSYEQYF. The CDR3 DNA follows: TGTGCCAGCAGCCGACAGGGGCTCTCCTACGAGCAGTACTTC.